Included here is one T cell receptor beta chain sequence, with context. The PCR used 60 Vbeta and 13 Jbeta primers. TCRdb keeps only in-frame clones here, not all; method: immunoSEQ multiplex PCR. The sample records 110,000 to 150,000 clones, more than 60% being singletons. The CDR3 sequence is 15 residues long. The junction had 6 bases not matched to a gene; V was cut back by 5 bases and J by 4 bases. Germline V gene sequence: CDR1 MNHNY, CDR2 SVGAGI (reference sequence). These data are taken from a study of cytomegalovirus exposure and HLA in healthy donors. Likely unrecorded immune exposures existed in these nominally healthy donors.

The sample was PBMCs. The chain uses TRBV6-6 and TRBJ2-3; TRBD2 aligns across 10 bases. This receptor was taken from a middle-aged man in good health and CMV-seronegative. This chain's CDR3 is CASSIAGGGADTQYF. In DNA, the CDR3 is TGTGCCAGCAGTATAGCGGGGGGCGGCGCAGATACGCAGTATTTT.